These 30 T cell receptor beta chains originate from one sample sequenced in a study of blood T cell repertoires in COVID-19. The repertoire was sequenced with immunoSEQ multiplex PCR; TCRdb's copy has only in-frame clones and lacks some. The sample holds some 240,000 clones, 84% seen once. Material for sequencing was peripheral blood. These TCRs come from a woman in her thirties or forties who had recovered from COVID-19.

The gene calls are TRBV25-1 and TRBJ1-2, with D possibly being TRBD1 (6 bases). The CDR3 is 16 amino acids. Germline assignment: CDR1 MGHDK and CDR2 SYGVNS. V was shortened by 1 base and J by 2 bases, with 14 bases between the two germline ends. As DNA, the CDR3 is TGTGCCAGCAGTGAATTCACGGACAGAAAAAACTATGGCTACACCTTC. The encoded protein is CASSEFTDRKNYGYTF.

The chain combines TRBV18 with TRBJ2-7; 7 bases fit TRBD1. Germline CDR1 reads KGHSH; CDR2 reads LQKENI. The CDR3 spans 16 residues. After removal of 1 base from V and 5 bases from J, the junction contained 11 bases not matched to a gene. Here the CDR3 reads CASSPLRQGVLDEQYF. The DNA of the CDR3 is TGTGCCAGCTCACCACTGAGACAGGGTGTTTTAGACGAGCAGTACTTC.

A note on this clone: The same CDR3 also results from other DNA sequences found in this sample. The chain's CDR3 is CSVAGQGTDTQYF. The CDR3 DNA is TGCAGCGTTGCTGGACAGGGGACAGATACGCAGTATTTT. This sequence joins TRBV29-1 and TRBJ2-3, with 9 bases fitting TRBD1. With 4 bases clipped from V and 3 bases from J, the junction kept 2 bases outside the gene matches. CDR1 is SQVTM, CDR2 ANQGSEA, per germline. This CDR3 contains 13 residues.

The genes are TRBV7-9 and TRBJ2-2, with a possible D match to TRBD2 (5 bases). V was trimmed by 5 bases and J by 5 bases, leaving 18 bases between them. This CDR3 has 16 residues. The V gene's germline CDR1 is SEHNR and CDR2 FQNEAQ (reference sequence). The CDR3 DNA follows: TGTGCCAGCAGCCTTCGGGGTCCCGATGGGACCGGGGAGCTGTTTTTT. This codes for CASSLRGPDGTGELFF.

The gene calls are TRBV6-4 and TRBJ1-2; no firm D call. The V gene's germline CDR1 is MRHNA and CDR2 SNTAGT. The CDR3 has 14 amino acids. V lost 3 bases and J 8 bases, leaving 16 bases between the germline ends. The CDR3 sequence: CASSEEGGPVGYTF. The CDR3 DNA follows: TGTGCCAGCAGTGAAGAAGGTGGGCCGGTGGGCTACACCTTC.

The rearrangement joins TRBV24-1 to TRBJ2-2; TRBD1 agrees at 9 bases. J gave up 5 bases and V 4 bases, and 7 bases lay outside the gene matches. The CDR3 contains 16 residues. CDR1 and CDR2 (germline): KGHDR, SFDVKD. This CDR3 reads CATSEPTGGRTGELFF. CDR3 sequence (DNA): TGTGCCACCAGTGAGCCTACAGGGGGCAGGACCGGGGAGCTGTTTTTT.

The chain has TRBV7-9 and TRBJ1-4; TRBD1 agrees at 7 bases. The J segment lost 7 bases and the V segment lost 5 bases, leaving 7 bases of the junction unmatched. CDR1 and CDR2 (germline): SEHNR, FQNEAQ (reference sequence). The CDR3 loop spans 14 amino acids. CDR3 nucleotides: TGTGCCAGCAGCCCAAGGGGGCTGGGTGAAAAACTGTTTTTT. Its translation is CASSPRGLGEKLFF.

V gene TRBV18 combines with J gene TRBJ1-2, with TRBD1 as a possible D gene (6 bases). The germline V gene has CDR1 KGHSH and CDR2 LQKENI. This CDR3 is built from 13 residues. V gave up 4 bases and J gave up 4 bases, with 10 bases separating them. The CDR3 region is CASSRDILYGYTF. The CDR3 bases are TGTGCCAGCTCACGGGACATTCTCTATGGCTACACCTTC.

The gene calls are TRBV28 and TRBJ1-3; maybe TRBD1 (5 bases). Germline V gene sequence: CDR1 MDHEN, CDR2 SYDVKM. Trimming left V 2 bases short and J 4 bases short, with 18 bases between. The CDR3 covers 17 residues. CDR3 bases: TGTGCCAGCAGTTTACCAAGCTCCGGACACGTCGGAAACACCATATATTTT. Its translation is CASSLPSSGHVGNTIYF.

This rearrangement joins TRBV3-1 (or the pseudogene TRBV3-2) to TRBJ1-1, with 7 bases matching TRBD1. V shed 6 bases, J shed 6 bases, and the junction held 4 bases outside the gene matches. This CDR3 comprises 12 residues. Germline loops: CDR1 LGHDT, CDR2 YNNKEL (reference sequence). The CDR3 protein is CASRRQGAEAFF. The DNA for the CDR3 is TGTGCCAGCAGAAGGCAGGGGGCTGAAGCTTTCTTT.

The CDR3 DNA follows: TGTGCCAGCAGCTTAGAGCAGGGCTCGGTCGAACAGCCCCAGCATTTT. Amino acid sequence: CASSLEQGSVEQPQHF. The chain carries TRBV7-6 and TRBJ1-5, with D maybe TRBD1 (5 bases). CDR1 and CDR2 from the germline V gene are SGHVS and FNYEAQ. The ends were cut back, 1 base at V and 7 bases at J, with 17 bases in the middle. CDR3 size: 16 residues.

The chain links TRBV5-1 to TRBJ2-1, with TRBD1 matching over 11 bases. The length of the CDR3 is 16 residues. CDR1 SGHRS and CDR2 YFSETQ come from the germline V gene. J was trimmed by 6 bases and V by 0 bases; bases with no gene match: 5. CDR3 region: CASSLVGTGGSNEQFF. The CDR3 DNA reads TGCGCCAGCAGCTTGGTAGGGACAGGGGGATCCAATGAGCAGTTCTTC.

V gene TRBV18 combines with J gene TRBJ2-3; 9 bases agree with TRBD2. From germline, CDR1 is KGHSH and CDR2 LQKENI. The CDR3 sequence is 18 residues long. V lost 3 bases, J lost 2 bases, and 12 bases stayed unmatched. This CDR3 reads CASSPLGPGLASTDTQYF. The CDR3 DNA follows: TGTGCCAGCTCACCGTTGGGACCGGGACTAGCCTCCACAGATACGCAGTATTTT. Complete variable domain (other parts from reference TRBV18 and TRBJ2-3): NAGVMQNPRHLVRRRGQEARLRCSPMKGHSHVYWYRQLPEEGLKFMVYLQKENIIDESGMPKERFSAEFPKEGPSILRIQQVVRGDSAAYFCASSPLGPGLASTDTQYFGPGTRLTVL.

The chain uses TRBV19 and TRBJ1-5, with 7 positions matching TRBD1. After removal of 4 bases from V and 3 bases from J, the junction contained 6 bases not matched to a gene. This CDR3 is 15 amino acids long. In germline, CDR1 is LNHDA, CDR2 SQIVND (reference sequence). The DNA of the CDR3 is TGTGCCAGTAGTAGCATGACAGGGTTCAATCAGCCCCAGCATTTT. It encodes CASSSMTGFNQPQHF.

The CDR3 spells CASSPTGGETQYF. CDR3 nucleotides: TGTGCCAGCAGCCCGACAGGGGGCGAGACCCAGTACTTC. The chain links TRBV3-1 (or the pseudogene TRBV3-2) to TRBJ2-5; 10 bases map to TRBD1. This CDR3 contains 13 residues. V shed 4 bases and J 5 bases; nucleotides not matched to a gene: 1. The germline V gene has CDR1 LGHDT and CDR2 YNNKEL (reference sequence).

As regards this clone: Sequence at one end of the junction differs from germline and may be a read error. In the same sample, other DNA sequences code for this CDR3. CDR3 residues: CASSLDLVLAGSYEQYF. In DNA, the CDR3 is TGTGCCAGCAGTTTAGATCTAGTCCTAGCGGGATCCTACGAGCAGTACTTC. The V and J genes are TRBV11-2 and TRBJ2-7; the match to TRBD2 covers 9 bases. CDR1 and CDR2 from the germline V gene are SGHAT and FQNNGV. The CDR3 is 17 residues long.

The chain joins TRBV4-1 to TRBJ2-3, with 8 nucleotides matching TRBD2. Trimming took 1 base from V and 1 from J; bases not matched to a gene: 7. The CDR3 runs to 17 residues. Germline V lookup: CDR1 MGHRA, CDR2 YSYEKL. The CDR3 bases are TGCGCCAGCAGCCAAGCGCCGGGGGGGCGAGGCACAGATACGCAGTATTTT. Protein: CASSQAPGGRGTDTQYF.

The chain combines TRBV3-1 (or the pseudogene TRBV3-2) with TRBJ1-5; no firm D call. The CDR3 covers 14 residues. Deletions cut 1 base from V and 6 bases from J, with 10 bases between. Germline V CDR1 and CDR2: LGHDT, YNNKEL (reference sequence). Here the CDR3 DNA reads TGTGCCAGCAGCCAAGCCGACGGGAGTCAGCCCCAGCATTTT. Its translation: CASSQADGSQPQHF.

The chain carries TRBV5-4 and TRBJ1-1, with a weak D call TRBD1 (6 bases). The CDR3 has 17 amino acids. Germline CDR1 reads SGHNT; CDR2 reads YYREEE (reference sequence). Trimming left V 9 bases short and J 1 base short, with 25 bases between. The CDR3 spells CATRPGHPNLGNTEAFF. The CDR3 DNA reads TGTGCCACTCGTCCGGGACATCCTAATCTCGGGAACACTGAAGCTTTCTTT.

The chain recombines TRBV20-1 with TRBJ1-2; D unclear. This CDR3 spans 11 amino acids. V was pared by 3 bases and J by 4 bases, with 6 bases between. In germline, CDR1 is DFQATT, CDR2 SNEGSKA (reference sequence). The CDR3 spells CSARKAYGYTF. CDR3 in DNA: TGCAGTGCTAGGAAAGCCTATGGCTACACCTTC.

The chain uses TRBV18 and TRBJ2-3, with TRBD2 matching 11 bases. V dropped 4 bases and J dropped 1; count of bases not matched to a gene: 10. This CDR3 is built from 18 residues. Germline V gives CDR1 KGHSH, CDR2 LQKENI. The CDR3 nucleotides are TGTGCCAGCTCACTGGGCCCTAGCGGGGGGCGAGGCACAGATACGCAGTATTTT. This encodes CASSLGPSGGRGTDTQYF.

This chain links TRBV19 with TRBJ1-5; D uncertain. Per the germline V gene, CDR1 is LNHDA and CDR2 is SQIVND (reference sequence). Trimming took off 1 base at V and 7 bases at J, with 8 bases between the two ends. The CDR3 totals 13 residues. The CDR3 is CASSIGERQPQHF. The CDR3 DNA reads TGTGCCAGTAGTATAGGGGAGAGGCAGCCCCAGCATTTT.

The V call is TRBV4-2, the J call TRBJ1-3; possible D gene TRBD1, 6 bases. There are 16 residues in the CDR3. Germline-derived CDR1 and CDR2 are LGHNA and YNFKEQ. V lost 0 bases and J 4 bases, leaving 13 bases between the germline ends. CDR3 protein: CASSQDVRGSGNTIYF. CDR3 nucleotide sequence: TGTGCCAGCAGCCAAGATGTCAGGGGATCCGGAAACACCATATATTTT.

This chain uses TRBV6-1 with TRBJ2-7, with TRBD2 as a possible D gene (5 bases). With 1 base removed from V and 3 bases from J, the gap between germline ends came to 13 bases. The CDR3 covers 15 residues. CDR1 MNHNS and CDR2 SASEGT come from the germline V gene. CDR3 bases: TGTGCCAGCAGTGAAGACGCCAGGAGGTACTACGAGCAGTACTTC. It yields the protein CASSEDARRYYEQYF.

The rearrangement joins TRBV2 to TRBJ2-7, with 7 bases lining up with TRBD1. CDR3 length equals 15 residues. Per the germline V gene, CDR1 is SNHLY and CDR2 is FYNNEI. J lost 0 bases, V lost 0 bases, and 2 bases had no gene match. The chain's CDR3 is CASSEAGDSSYEQYF. Here the CDR3 DNA reads TGTGCCAGCAGTGAAGCAGGGGACAGCTCCTACGAGCAGTACTTC.

This clone appeared once. The chain carries TRBV6-5 and TRBJ2-7; D ambiguous. The CDR3 sequence is 11 residues long. CDR1 and CDR2 (germline): MNHEY, SVGAGI. V lost 7 bases and J lost 2, with 6 bases in between. The CDR3 DNA reads as TGTGCCAGCACAGGCCCCTACGAGCAGTACTTC. It translates to CASTGPYEQYF.

This clone was seen only a few times. The chain employs TRBV5-1 and TRBJ2-1, with 7 bases lining up with TRBD2. V lost 2 bases and J lost 3; bases outside the gene matches: 8. In germline, CDR1 is SGHRS, CDR2 YFSETQ. The CDR3 has 16 residues. The CDR3 sequence: CASSFLPGTNYNEQFF. CDR3 sequence (DNA): TGCGCCAGCAGCTTTTTACCCGGGACTAACTACAATGAGCAGTTCTTC.

This sequence joins TRBV7-3 and TRBJ2-7, with TRBD2 matching over 8 bases. Germline-derived CDR1 and CDR2 are SGHTA and FQGTGA. Trimming cost V 2 bases and J 2 bases; bases outside gene matches: 8. CDR3 length: 16 amino acids. CDR3 nucleotides: TGTGCCAGCAGCTTAGGGCGGAGCGGGGGCCCCTACGAGCAGTACTTC. As protein: CASSLGRSGGPYEQYF.

This rearrangement joins TRBV15 to TRBJ2-1, with a tentative D call TRBD1 (6 bases). This CDR3 is built from 17 residues. Looked up from germline, CDR1 is LNHNV and CDR2 is YYDKDF (reference sequence). Trimming took 3 bases from V and 0 from J, leaving 15 bases between them. CDR3: CATSRSPGRGSYNEQFF. Here the CDR3 DNA reads TGTGCCACCAGCAGGAGCCCCGGCAGGGGCTCCTACAATGAGCAGTTCTTC.

This clone has only one observation. In DNA, the CDR3 is TGTGCCAGCAGTCCCCCAACCGGACAAGAAAACACAGATACGCAGTATTTT. It is translated as CASSPPTGQENTDTQYF. This sequence joins TRBV28 and TRBJ2-3; TRBD1 might be the D (5 bases). The CDR3 loop spans 17 amino acids. The germline V gene has CDR1 MDHEN and CDR2 SYDVKM. V was cut by 5 bases and J by 2 bases, with 20 bases left in between.